The entry below describes one TCR beta chain. The antigen is unknown. Patients with uncontrolled infections, other autoimmune diseases, pregnancy or lactation were excluded. PBMCs stemmed from 8.5 to 10 ml fresh peripheral blood. TCR beta CDR3 sequences were amplified from RNA transcripts. Researchers ran a first-round RT-PCR on the TCR CDR3 using the HTBI primer set. TCRdb re-derived calls from the multiplex PCR reads in MiXCR, one entry per CDR3 protein. This sample has 370,000 or so distinct CDR3 sequences, with about 13% found just once. The data are from a study of T cells in Graves' hyperthyroidism and ophthalmopathy. Study results and caveats: Blood also held most thyroid clonotypes expanded beyond 0.001. Median prediction lead before ophthalmopathy onset was 6 to 8 months with the model.

In germline, CDR1 is MRHNA, CDR2 SNTAGT. This CDR3 region has 12 residues. With V trimmed by 10 bases and J by 3 bases, 3 bases remained unmatched. The V call is TRBV6-4, the J call TRBJ1-2, with 9 bases fitting TRBD1. The sequence was collected from a man younger than 40 with Graves' hyperthyroidism that later progressed to Graves' ophthalmopathy. Sequencing was done on a sample of blood. CDR3 nucleotide sequence: TGTGCCAAATACAGGGGGCACTATGGCTACACCTTC. Translating gives CAKYRGHYGYTF.